The clone carrying this T cell receptor beta chain was seen at least ten times. Its antigen is not known. The study drew its healthy controls from blood bank volunteers in Maryland, USA. The sorted libraries were made from 750,000 to 1,000,000 CD4+ or CD8+ T cells. This sample is part of a study of neurological immune-mediated disorders. Germline V CDR1 and CDR2: MNHEY, SVGAGI. The CDR3 spans 15 residues. With 5 bases clipped from V and 11 bases from J, the junction kept 14 bases outside the gene matches. General study points: No expanded-clone CDR3 amino acid sequence recurred across subjects, suggesting private TCR-beta repertoires.

From 15-18 subjects, each sequencing run yielded over 190 million TCR-beta sequences. TCRdb passed the 5' RACE reads through MiXCR, listing each CDR3 protein once. The sample carries 40,000 to 45,000 distinct CDR3 sequences, over 6% recorded once. Input material: CD4+ T cells from blood. The clonotype was recovered from a woman in her thirties or forties in good health. The rearrangement links TRBV6-5 to TRBJ1-1; TRBD1 aligns across 10 bases. CDR3 nucleotides: TGTGCCAGCAGTGACAGGGGGCGCACCCCGAAAAAGGCTTTCTTT. Its protein product is CASSDRGRTPKKAFF.